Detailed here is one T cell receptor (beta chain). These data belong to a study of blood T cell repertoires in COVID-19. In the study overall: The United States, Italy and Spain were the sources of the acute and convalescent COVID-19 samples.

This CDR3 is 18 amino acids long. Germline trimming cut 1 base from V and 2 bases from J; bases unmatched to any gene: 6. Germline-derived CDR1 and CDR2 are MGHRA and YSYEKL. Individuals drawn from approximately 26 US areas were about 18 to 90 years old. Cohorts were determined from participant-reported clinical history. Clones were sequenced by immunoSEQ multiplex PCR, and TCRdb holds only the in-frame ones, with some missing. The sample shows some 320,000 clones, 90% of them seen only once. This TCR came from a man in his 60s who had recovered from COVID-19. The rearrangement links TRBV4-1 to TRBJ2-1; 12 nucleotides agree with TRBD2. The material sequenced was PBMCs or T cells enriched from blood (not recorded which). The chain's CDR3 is CASSQGTSGVLTYNEQFF. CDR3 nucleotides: TGCGCCAGCAGCCAAGGGACTAGCGGGGTCCTAACCTACAATGAGCAGTTCTTC.